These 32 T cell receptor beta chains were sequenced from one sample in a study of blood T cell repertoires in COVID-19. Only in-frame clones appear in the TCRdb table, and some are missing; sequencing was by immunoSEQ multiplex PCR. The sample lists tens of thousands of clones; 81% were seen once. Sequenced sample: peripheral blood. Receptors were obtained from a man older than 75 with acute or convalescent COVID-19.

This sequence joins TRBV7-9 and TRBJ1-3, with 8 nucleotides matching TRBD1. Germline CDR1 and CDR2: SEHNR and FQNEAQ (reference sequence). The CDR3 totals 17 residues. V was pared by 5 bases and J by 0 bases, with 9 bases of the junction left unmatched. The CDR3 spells CASSRGGQAFSGNTIYF. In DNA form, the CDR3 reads TGTGCCAGCAGCCGAGGGGGACAGGCGTTCTCTGGAAACACCATATATTTT.

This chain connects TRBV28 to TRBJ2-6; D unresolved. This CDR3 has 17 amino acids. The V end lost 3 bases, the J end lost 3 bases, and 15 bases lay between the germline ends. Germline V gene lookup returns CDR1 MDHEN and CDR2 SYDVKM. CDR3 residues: CASSFLQPVSGANVLTF. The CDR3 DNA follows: TGTGCCAGCAGTTTCTTACAGCCCGTGAGTGGGGCCAACGTCCTGACTTTC.

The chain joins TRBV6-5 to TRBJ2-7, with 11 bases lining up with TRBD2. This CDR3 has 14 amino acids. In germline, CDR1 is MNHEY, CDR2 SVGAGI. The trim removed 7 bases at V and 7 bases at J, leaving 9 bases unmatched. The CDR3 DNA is TGTGCCAGCAACCTACTAGCGGGAGTGGGTGAGCAGTACTTC. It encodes CASNLLAGVGEQYF.

The CDR3 here is CASRRVFANTEAFF. CDR3 in DNA: TGTGCCAGTCGCAGGGTGTTTGCGAACACTGAAGCTTTCTTT. The V call is TRBV6-5, the J call TRBJ1-1; a possible D gene is TRBD1 (5 bases). The germline gives CDR1 MNHEY, CDR2 SVGAGI. V was cut by 9 bases and J by 1 base, with 15 bases left in between. The CDR3 is 14 residues long.

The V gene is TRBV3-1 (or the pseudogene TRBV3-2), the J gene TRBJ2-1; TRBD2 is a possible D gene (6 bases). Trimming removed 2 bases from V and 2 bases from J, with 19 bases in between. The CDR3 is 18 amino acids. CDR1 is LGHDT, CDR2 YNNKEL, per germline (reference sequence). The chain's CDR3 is CASSQFYSGRRPYNEQFF. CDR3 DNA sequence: TGTGCCAGCAGCCAATTCTATAGCGGTCGCCGCCCCTACAATGAGCAGTTCTTC.

The CDR3 DNA follows: TGTGCCAGCAGGCACGGGACAGGGGTTCAGCCCCAGCATTTT. It yields the protein CASRHGTGVQPQHF. J is TRBJ1-5 and V is TRBV28; 10 positions match TRBD1. This CDR3 contains 14 residues. V lost 6 bases, J lost 6 bases, and 5 bases stayed unmatched. Germline V gives CDR1 MDHEN, CDR2 SYDVKM.

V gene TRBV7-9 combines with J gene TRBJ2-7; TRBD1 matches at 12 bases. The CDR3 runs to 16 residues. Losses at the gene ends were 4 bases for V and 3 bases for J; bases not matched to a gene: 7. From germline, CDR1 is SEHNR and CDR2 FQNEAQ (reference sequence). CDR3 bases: TGTGCCAGCAGCTCGGGGGGACAGGGGGCTGTCTACGAGCAGTACTTC. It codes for CASSSGGQGAVYEQYF.

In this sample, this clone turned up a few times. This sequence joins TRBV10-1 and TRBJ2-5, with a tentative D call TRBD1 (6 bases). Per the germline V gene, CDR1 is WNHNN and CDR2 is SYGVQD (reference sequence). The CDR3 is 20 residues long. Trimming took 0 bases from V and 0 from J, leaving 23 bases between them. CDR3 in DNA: TGCGCCAGCAGTGAGTCTAGGGGGATGATTGGACCAAAGTACCAAGAGACCCAGTACTTC. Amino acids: CASSESRGMIGPKYQETQYF.

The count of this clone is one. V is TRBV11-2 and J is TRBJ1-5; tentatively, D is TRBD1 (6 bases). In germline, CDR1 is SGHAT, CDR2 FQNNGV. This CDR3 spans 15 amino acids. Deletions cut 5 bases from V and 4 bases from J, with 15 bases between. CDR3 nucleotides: TGTGCCAGCAGCGAGGACAGATTAGGGAATCAGCCCCAGCATTTT. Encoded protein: CASSEDRLGNQPQHF. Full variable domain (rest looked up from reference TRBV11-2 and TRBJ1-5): EAGVAQSPRYKIIEKRQSVAFWCNPISGHATLYWYQQILGQGPKLLIQFQNNGVVDDSQLPKDRFSAERLKGVDSTLKIQPAKLEDSAVYLCASSEDRLGNQPQHFGDGTRLSIL.

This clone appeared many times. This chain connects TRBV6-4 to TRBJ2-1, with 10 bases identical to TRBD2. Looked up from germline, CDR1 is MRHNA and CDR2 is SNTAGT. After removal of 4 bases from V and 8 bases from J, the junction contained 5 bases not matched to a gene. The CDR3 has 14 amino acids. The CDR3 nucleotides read TGTGCCAGCAGTGGAGGGACTAGCGTAGATGAGCAGTTCTTC. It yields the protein CASSGGTSVDEQFF.

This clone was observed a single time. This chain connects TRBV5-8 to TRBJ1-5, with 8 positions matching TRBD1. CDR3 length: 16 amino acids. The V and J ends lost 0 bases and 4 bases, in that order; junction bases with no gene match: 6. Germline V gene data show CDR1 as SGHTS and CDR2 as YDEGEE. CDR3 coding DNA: TGTGCCAGCAGCTTGGGACAGGGGTTTTGGAATCAGCCCCAGCATTTT. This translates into CASSLGQGFWNQPQHF.

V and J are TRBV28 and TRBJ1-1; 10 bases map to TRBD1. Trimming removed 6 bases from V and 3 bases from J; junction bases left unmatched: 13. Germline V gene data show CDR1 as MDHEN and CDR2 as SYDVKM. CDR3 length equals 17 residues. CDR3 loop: CASRSHPGTGADTEAFF. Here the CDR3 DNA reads TGTGCCAGCAGATCTCATCCCGGGACAGGGGCGGACACTGAAGCTTTCTTT.

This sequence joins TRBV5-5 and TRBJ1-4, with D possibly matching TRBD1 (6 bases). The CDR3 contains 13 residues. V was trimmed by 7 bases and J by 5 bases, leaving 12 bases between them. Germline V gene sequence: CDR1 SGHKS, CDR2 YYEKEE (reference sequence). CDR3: CASCRDTNEKLFF. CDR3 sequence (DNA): TGTGCCAGCTGCCGGGACACGAATGAAAAACTGTTTTTT.

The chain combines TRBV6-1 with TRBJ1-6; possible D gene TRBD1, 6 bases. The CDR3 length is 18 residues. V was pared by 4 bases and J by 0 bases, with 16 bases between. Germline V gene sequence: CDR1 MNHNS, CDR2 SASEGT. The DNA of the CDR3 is TGTGCCAGCAGTGCACATACAGGGTCAAGCTCCTATAATTCACCCCTCCACTTT. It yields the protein CASSAHTGSSSYNSPLHF.

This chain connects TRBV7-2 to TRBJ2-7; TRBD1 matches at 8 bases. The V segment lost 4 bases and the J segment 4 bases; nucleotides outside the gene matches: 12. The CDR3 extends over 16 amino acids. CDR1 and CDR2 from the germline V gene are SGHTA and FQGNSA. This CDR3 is CASSSQGQVTRYEQYF. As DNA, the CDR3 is TGTGCCAGCAGCTCCCAGGGACAGGTAACAAGGTACGAGCAGTACTTC.

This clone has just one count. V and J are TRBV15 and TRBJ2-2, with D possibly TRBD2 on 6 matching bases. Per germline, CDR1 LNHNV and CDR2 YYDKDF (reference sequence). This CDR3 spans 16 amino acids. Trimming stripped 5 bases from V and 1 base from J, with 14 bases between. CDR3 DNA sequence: TGTGCCACCAGCGGGGTGGTCGGGAGGAACACCGGGGAGCTGTTTTTT. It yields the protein CATSGVVGRNTGELFF.

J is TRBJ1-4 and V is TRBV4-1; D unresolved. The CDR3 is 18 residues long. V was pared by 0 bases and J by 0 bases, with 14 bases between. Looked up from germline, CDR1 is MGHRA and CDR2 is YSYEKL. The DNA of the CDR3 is TGCGCCAGCAGCCAAGATCAAGGGAGTAGGTCAACTAATGAAAAACTGTTTTTT. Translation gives CASSQDQGSRSTNEKLFF.

The CDR3 protein is CASSQGHLDSYSYEQYF. DNA for the CDR3: TGCGCCAGCAGCCAGGGCCATTTGGACAGTTACTCCTACGAGCAGTACTTC. The chain is built from TRBV5-1 and TRBJ2-7, with D tentatively TRBD1 (6 bases). Germline CDR1 SGHRS, CDR2 YFSETQ. The V end lost 4 bases, the J end lost 0 bases, and 20 bases lay between the germline ends. The CDR3 has 17 residues.

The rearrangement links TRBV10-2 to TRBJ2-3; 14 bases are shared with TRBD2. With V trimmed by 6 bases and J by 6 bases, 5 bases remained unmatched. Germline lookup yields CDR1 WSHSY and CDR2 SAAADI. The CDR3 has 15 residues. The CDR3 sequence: CASRGTSGSGDTQYF. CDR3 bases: TGCGCCAGCAGGGGGACTAGCGGGAGCGGGGATACGCAGTATTTT.

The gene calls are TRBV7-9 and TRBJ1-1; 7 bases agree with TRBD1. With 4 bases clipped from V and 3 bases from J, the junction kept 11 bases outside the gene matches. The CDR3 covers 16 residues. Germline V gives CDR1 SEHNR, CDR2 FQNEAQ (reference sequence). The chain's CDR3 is CASSSDRKPGDTEAFF. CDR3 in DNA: TGTGCCAGCAGCTCGGACAGGAAACCTGGGGACACTGAAGCTTTCTTT.

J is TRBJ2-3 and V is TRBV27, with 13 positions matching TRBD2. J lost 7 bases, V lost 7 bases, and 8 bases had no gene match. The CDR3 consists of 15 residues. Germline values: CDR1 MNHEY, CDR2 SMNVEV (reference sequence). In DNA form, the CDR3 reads TGTGCCAGCATGGGACTAGCGGGGCACACGCATACGCAGTATTTT. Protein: CASMGLAGHTHTQYF.

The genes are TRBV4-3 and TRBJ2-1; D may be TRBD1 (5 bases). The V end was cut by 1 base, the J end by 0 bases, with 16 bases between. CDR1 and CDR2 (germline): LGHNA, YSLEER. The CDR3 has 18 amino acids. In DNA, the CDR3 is TGCGCCAGCAGCCAAGGCACACTCTACAGGAGCTCCTACAATGAGCAGTTCTTC. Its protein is CASSQGTLYRSSYNEQFF.

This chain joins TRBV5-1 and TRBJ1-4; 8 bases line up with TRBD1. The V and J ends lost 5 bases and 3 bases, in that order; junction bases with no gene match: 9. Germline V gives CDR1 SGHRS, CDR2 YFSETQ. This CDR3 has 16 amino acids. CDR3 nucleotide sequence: TGCGCCAGCAGTTCAGGGGGCCTCGGAGCTAATGAAAAACTGTTTTTT. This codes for CASSSGGLGANEKLFF.

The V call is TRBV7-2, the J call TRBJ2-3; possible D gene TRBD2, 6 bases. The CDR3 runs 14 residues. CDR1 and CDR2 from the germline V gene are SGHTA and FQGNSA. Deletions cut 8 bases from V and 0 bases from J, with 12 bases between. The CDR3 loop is CASARDWSTDTQYF. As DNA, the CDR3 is TGTGCCAGCGCCCGGGACTGGAGCACAGATACGCAGTATTTT.

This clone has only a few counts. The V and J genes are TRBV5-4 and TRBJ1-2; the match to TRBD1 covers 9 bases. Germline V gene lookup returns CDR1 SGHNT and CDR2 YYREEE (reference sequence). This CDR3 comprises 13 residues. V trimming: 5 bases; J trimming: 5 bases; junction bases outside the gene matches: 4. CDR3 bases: TGTGCCAGCAGGGACAGGGGTAGTTATGGCTACACCTTC. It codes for CASRDRGSYGYTF. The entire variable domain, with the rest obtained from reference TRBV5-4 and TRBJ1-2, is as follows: ETGVTQSPTHLIKTRGQQVTLRCSSQSGHNTVSWYQQALGQGPQFIFQYYREEENGRGNFPPRFSGLQFPNYSSELNVNALELDDSALYLCASRDRGSYGYTFGSGTRLTVV.

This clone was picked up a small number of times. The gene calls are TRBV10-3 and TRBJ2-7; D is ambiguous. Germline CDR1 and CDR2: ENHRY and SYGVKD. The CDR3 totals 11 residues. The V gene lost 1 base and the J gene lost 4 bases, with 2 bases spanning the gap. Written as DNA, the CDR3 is TGTGCCATCAGTGAGTTATACGAGCAGTACTTC. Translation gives CAISELYEQYF.

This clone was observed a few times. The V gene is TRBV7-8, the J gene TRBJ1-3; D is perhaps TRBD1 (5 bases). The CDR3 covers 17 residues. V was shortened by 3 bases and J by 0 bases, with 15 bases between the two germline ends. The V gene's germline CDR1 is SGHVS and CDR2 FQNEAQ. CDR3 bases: TGTGCCAGCAGCTTGATGTGGGGTGACAGCTCTGGAAACACCATATATTTT. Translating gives CASSLMWGDSSGNTIYF.

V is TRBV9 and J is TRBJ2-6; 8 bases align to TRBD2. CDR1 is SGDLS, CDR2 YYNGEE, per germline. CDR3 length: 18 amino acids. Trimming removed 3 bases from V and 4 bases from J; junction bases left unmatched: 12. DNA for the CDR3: TGTGCCAGCAGCGCAAAACCGGGAGGGGCGAAAGGGGCCAACGTCCTGACTTTC. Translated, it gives CASSAKPGGAKGANVLTF.

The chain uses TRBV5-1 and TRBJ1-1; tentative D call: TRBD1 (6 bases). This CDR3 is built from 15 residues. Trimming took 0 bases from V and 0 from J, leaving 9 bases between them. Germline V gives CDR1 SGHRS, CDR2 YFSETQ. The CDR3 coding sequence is TGCGCCAGCAGCTTGGATCAGGGGATGAACACTGAAGCTTTCTTT. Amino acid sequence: CASSLDQGMNTEAFF.

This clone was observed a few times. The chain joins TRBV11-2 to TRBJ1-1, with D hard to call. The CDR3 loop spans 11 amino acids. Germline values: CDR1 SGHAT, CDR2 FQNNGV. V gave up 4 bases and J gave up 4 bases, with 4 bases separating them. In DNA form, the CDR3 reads TGTGCCAGCAGCTACGGCACTGAAGCTTTCTTT. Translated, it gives CASSYGTEAFF.

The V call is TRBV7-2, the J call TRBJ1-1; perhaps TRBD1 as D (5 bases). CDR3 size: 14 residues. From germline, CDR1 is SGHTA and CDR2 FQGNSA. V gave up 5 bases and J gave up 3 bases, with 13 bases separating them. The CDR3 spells CASSPLGGYTEAFF. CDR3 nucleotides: TGTGCCAGCAGCCCCTTGGGGGGGTACACTGAAGCTTTCTTT.

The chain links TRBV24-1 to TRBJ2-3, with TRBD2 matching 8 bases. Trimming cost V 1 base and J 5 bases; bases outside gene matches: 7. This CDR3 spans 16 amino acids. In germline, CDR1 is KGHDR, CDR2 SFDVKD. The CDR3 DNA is TGTGCCACCAGTGATTTCTCCGGGACTAGGAAAGATACGCAGTATTTT. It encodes CATSDFSGTRKDTQYF.